The next 23 T cell receptor beta chains were all read from a single sample in a study of shared clonotypes between healthy human individuals. Sequencing was performed with immunoSEQ multiplex PCR; in TCRdb, only in-frame clones are kept and a portion is missing. The sample records roughly 1.4 million clones, approximately 98.5% being singletons. The sample taken for sequencing was naive CD4+ T cells sorted from blood. Subset described: CD45RA+ positively selected. The source of these receptors is a man in his thirties or forties in good health.

CDR3 amino acids: CATSITRNTEAFF. CDR3 sequence (DNA): TGTGCCACCAGCATAACGAGGAACACTGAAGCTTTCTTT. The genes are TRBV15 and TRBJ1-1; unclear D gene. Per the germline V gene, CDR1 is LNHNV and CDR2 is YYDKDF (reference sequence). Between the trimmed V and J ends, which lost 4 bases and 1 base, there was a span of 7 bases. The CDR3 is made up of 13 amino acids.

The CDR3 DNA reads as TGTGCCAGCAGCCACAGGGGGGTAATTGGCACCGGGGAGCTGTTTTTT. Translated: CASSHRGVIGTGELFF. The V and J genes are TRBV14 and TRBJ2-2; D possibly corresponds to TRBD1 (7 bases). Germline-derived CDR1 and CDR2 are SGHDN and FVKESK. The CDR3 covers 16 residues. V lost 3 bases to trimming and J lost 4 bases, with 15 bases between them.

This chain uses TRBV5-8 with TRBJ1-4; D not certain. The V and J ends lost 1 base and 12 bases respectively, with 25 bases between them. The germline gives CDR1 SGHTS, CDR2 YDEGEE. The CDR3 runs to 17 residues. CDR3 nucleotide sequence: TGTGCCAGCAGCTTGAGGCGGACCGGCGTAATTAATGGGGAACTGTTTTTT. Residues: CASSLRRTGVINGELFF.

The CDR3 protein is CAISASGTGGEQYF. The CDR3 DNA sequence: TGTGCCATCAGTGCTTCCGGGACAGGGGGAGAGCAGTACTTC. The rearrangement joins TRBV10-3 to TRBJ2-7; 11 bases fit TRBD1. V trimming: 4 bases; J trimming: 7 bases; junction bases outside the gene matches: 6. Germline lookup yields CDR1 ENHRY and CDR2 SYGVKD. This CDR3 has 14 residues.

This chain links TRBV10-2 with TRBJ2-1; D ambiguous. The CDR3 covers 11 residues. Germline V gene lookup returns CDR1 WSHSY and CDR2 SAAADI. The V gene lost 0 bases and the J gene lost 16 bases, with 10 bases spanning the gap. The CDR3 sequence: CASSESGQGFF. The CDR3 region has the DNA TGCGCCAGCAGTGAGTCAGGTCAAGGATTCTTC.

This rearrangement joins TRBV9 to TRBJ2-1; 9 bases are a match to TRBD2. Germline-derived CDR1 and CDR2 are SGDLS and YYNGEE. Losses at the gene ends were 4 bases for V and 7 bases for J; bases not matched to a gene: 9. The CDR3 covers 15 residues. The DNA of the CDR3 is TGTGCCAGCAGCTTAGCGGGAGTTGCGTTTAATGAGCAGTTCTTC. Translated: CASSLAGVAFNEQFF. The whole variable domain, filled in from reference TRBV9 and TRBJ2-1, reads DSGVTQTPKHLITATGQRVTLRCSPRSGDLSVYWYQQSLDQGLQFLIQYYNGEERAKGNILERFSAQQFPDLHSELNLSSLELGDSALYFCASSLAGVAFNEQFFGPGTRLTVL.

The chain uses TRBV2 and TRBJ2-3; 12 bases match TRBD2. The germline V gene has CDR1 SNHLY and CDR2 FYNNEI. Losses at the gene ends were 6 bases for V and 4 bases for J; bases not matched to a gene: 5. The length of the CDR3 is 15 residues. The CDR3 spells CASSRTSGNSDTQYF. The CDR3 region has the DNA TGTGCCAGCAGCAGGACTAGCGGGAATTCAGATACGCAGTATTTT.

CDR3 residues: CASSSGTRRYEQYF. The CDR3 DNA is TGTGCCAGCAGTTCGGGGACACGGCGCTACGAGCAGTACTTC. The rearrangement joins TRBV28 to TRBJ2-7; a weak D match, TRBD1 (6 bases). Germline CDR1 is MDHEN and CDR2 is SYDVKM. The CDR3 has 14 amino acids. Trimming left V 4 bases short and J 3 bases short, with 13 bases between.

CDR3 sequence reads: CASRTTLTGPSSYEQYF. CDR3 bases: TGCGCCAGCCGAACCACCCTCACGGGGCCGAGCTCCTACGAGCAGTACTTC. This rearrangement joins TRBV10-1 to TRBJ2-7; D assignment may be TRBD1 or TRBD2 (5 bases each). CDR1 is WNHNN, CDR2 SYGVQD, per germline (reference sequence). The CDR3 contains 17 residues. Trimming cost V 8 bases and J 0 bases, with 23 bases left between them.

V gene TRBV7-9 combines with J gene TRBJ2-7; TRBD1 might be the D (5 bases). V was clipped by 5 bases and J by 3 bases, with 14 bases between them. CDR3 size: 14 residues. CDR1 and CDR2 from the germline V gene are SEHNR and FQNEAQ (reference sequence). The CDR3 reads CASSDQGFRYEQYF. As DNA, the CDR3 is TGTGCCAGCAGCGATCAGGGATTTCGCTACGAGCAGTACTTC.

The V and J genes are TRBV7-2 and TRBJ2-7; 7 nucleotides line up with TRBD1. Germline V gene lookup returns CDR1 SGHTA and CDR2 FQGNSA. CDR3 length equals 14 residues. Unmatched junction bases numbered 7, after V lost 5 bases and J lost 3 bases. The CDR3 loop reads CASSLTGVGYEQYF. The CDR3, as DNA: TGTGCCAGCAGCCTAACAGGGGTGGGCTACGAGCAGTACTTC.

The chain combines TRBV10-3 with TRBJ2-7, with a tentative D call TRBD2 (7 bases). CDR1 and CDR2 (germline): ENHRY, SYGVKD. The CDR3 runs 12 residues. The V end was cut by 4 bases, the J end by 7 bases, with 11 bases between. In DNA form, the CDR3 reads TGTGCCATCAGTGGCGAGGGGGGGGAGCAGTACTTC. It is translated as CAISGEGGEQYF.

The chain links TRBV5-6 to TRBJ2-2; 11 bases are shared with TRBD2. This CDR3 region has 15 residues. CDR1 SGHDT and CDR2 YYEEEE come from the germline V gene. V shed 4 bases, J shed 6 bases, and the junction held 5 bases outside the gene matches. The chain's CDR3 is CASSIGLAGSGELFF. In DNA, the CDR3 is TGTGCCAGCAGCATTGGACTAGCGGGTTCCGGGGAGCTGTTTTTT.

The chain joins TRBV5-1 to TRBJ2-7, with a weak D call TRBD1 (6 bases). CDR1 and CDR2 from the germline V gene are SGHRS and YFSETQ. CDR3 length equals 14 residues. The ends were cut back, 10 bases at V and 6 bases at J, with 23 bases in the middle. In nucleotides, the CDR3 is TGCGCCTGCCGGTGGGACACCGACATTCGCGAGCAGTACTTC. Its protein product is CACRWDTDIREQYF. The variable domain in full, with the rest retrieved from reference TRBV5-1 and TRBJ2-7, is KAGVTQTPRYLIKTRGQQVTLSCSPISGHRSVSWYQQTPGQGLQFLFEYFSETQRNKGNFPGRFSGRQFSNSRSEMNVSTLELGDSALYLCACRWDTDIREQYFGPGTRLTVT.

Turning to this clone: The same CDR3 can be traced to other DNA sequences in this sample. The J gene is TRBJ2-3, the V gene TRBV30, with D hard to call. The germline V gene has CDR1 GTSNPN and CDR2 SVGIG (reference sequence). V was shortened by 1 base and J by 5 bases, with 4 bases between the two germline ends. CDR3 length equals 11 residues. The CDR3 reads CAWSAKDTQYF. CDR3 coding DNA: TGTGCCTGGAGTGCTAAAGATACGCAGTATTTT.

The rearrangement uses TRBV9 and TRBJ2-1; unclear D gene. This CDR3 is 15 amino acids long. Germline CDR1 is SGDLS and CDR2 is YYNGEE. V shed 6 bases and J shed 0 bases, with 13 bases lying between them. The chain's CDR3 is CASTEREGSYNEQFF. For the CDR3, the DNA is TGTGCCAGCACCGAGAGAGAAGGCTCCTACAATGAGCAGTTCTTC.

The CDR3 nucleotides are TGTGCCAGCAGTGACTCCTTGGATACGCAGTATTTT. Translation: CASSDSLDTQYF. The chain recombines TRBV28 with TRBJ2-3; D remains unclear. The CDR3 contains 12 residues. V was cut by 5 bases and J by 6 bases, with 9 bases left in between. Germline CDR1 is MDHEN and CDR2 is SYDVKM.

The chain is built from TRBV9 and TRBJ2-2, with D uncertain. CDR3 length: 14 amino acids. Germline CDR1 is SGDLS and CDR2 is YYNGEE. V lost 0 bases and J lost 6, with 9 bases in between. CDR3 DNA sequence: TGTGCCAGCAGCGTAGGTTCTCTTGCCGGGGAGCTGTTTTTT. Translation gives CASSVGSLAGELFF.

This clone was counted once. V and J are TRBV19 and TRBJ1-2; D perhaps matches TRBD1 (6 bases). Trimming took 3 bases from V and 2 from J, leaving 13 bases between them. The germline V gene encodes CDR1 LNHDA and CDR2 SQIVND (reference sequence). CDR3 size: 15 residues. CDR3 loop: CASSMGAGRNYGYTF. The CDR3 DNA is TGTGCCAGTAGTATGGGGGCAGGGAGAAACTATGGCTACACCTTC.

The rearrangement joins TRBV6-1 to TRBJ2-7; D might be TRBD1 (5 bases). This CDR3 spans 13 amino acids. CDR1 and CDR2 from the germline V gene are MNHNS and SASEGT. V gave up 6 bases and J gave up 0 bases, with 9 bases separating them. The CDR3 loop is CASSVQVSYEQYF. The DNA of the CDR3 is TGTGCCAGCAGCGTACAGGTCTCCTACGAGCAGTACTTC.

This chain connects TRBV19 to TRBJ1-5; 7 nucleotides line up with TRBD1. The CDR3 has 15 residues. Germline V gene sequence: CDR1 LNHDA, CDR2 SQIVND (reference sequence). The V and J ends lost 4 bases and 6 bases, in that order; junction bases with no gene match: 9. This CDR3 reads CASSNQGDAGQPQHF. CDR3 DNA: TGTGCCAGTAGTAATCAGGGGGATGCCGGTCAGCCCCAGCATTTT.

The chain carries TRBV20-1 and TRBJ2-1, with 10 positions matching TRBD2. CDR1 and CDR2 (germline): DFQATT, SNEGSKA (reference sequence). CDR3 length: 9 residues. Here the CDR3 reads CSSGREGFF. As DNA, the CDR3 is TGCAGCAGCGGGAGGGAAGGGTTCTTC.

This chain uses TRBV29-1 with TRBJ2-2; tentative D call: TRBD1 (6 bases). The V gene lost 5 bases and the J gene lost 6 bases, with 16 bases spanning the gap. Germline-derived CDR1 and CDR2 are SQVTM and ANQGSEA. There are 14 residues in the CDR3. CDR3: CSVPRTANAGELFF. For the CDR3, the DNA is TGCAGCGTTCCCCGGACAGCAAATGCCGGGGAGCTGTTTTTT.